Following are 22 T cell receptor beta chains from one sample sequenced in a study of blood T cell repertoires in COVID-19. Measured with immunoSEQ multiplex PCR; TCRdb has only the in-frame clones, and not every one. The sample lists a few hundred thousand clones; more than 65% were seen once. Sequencing was performed on peripheral blood. The receptors were sampled from a man aged 50 or older with active or convalescent COVID-19.

The chain carries TRBV2 and TRBJ2-1, with TRBD1 identical over 8 bases. The CDR3 sequence is 13 residues long. V dropped 6 bases and J dropped 6; count of bases not matched to a gene: 4. Looked up from germline, CDR1 is SNHLY and CDR2 is FYNNEI. The CDR3 DNA follows: TGTGCCAGCAGCCCAGGGACAGGCAATGAGCAGTTCTTC. Translation: CASSPGTGNEQFF.

This chain connects TRBV6-4 to TRBJ1-5; perhaps TRBD1 as D (5 bases). The CDR3 is 16 amino acids. The germline V gene encodes CDR1 MRHNA and CDR2 SNTAGT. V shed 7 bases and J shed 1 base, with 17 bases lying between them. CDR3 DNA sequence: TGTGCCAGCAATCCTGACCAAGCAGGGAGCAATCAGCCCCAGCATTTT. Translating it yields CASNPDQAGSNQPQHF.

This clone occurred once. The chain is built from TRBV28 and TRBJ2-3; 10 bases align to TRBD1. CDR3 size: 18 residues. After removal of 2 bases from V and 2 bases from J, the junction contained 10 bases not matched to a gene. The germline V gene has CDR1 MDHEN and CDR2 SYDVKM. The CDR3 reads CASSLPGTGERPTDTQYF. The CDR3 region has the DNA TGTGCCAGCAGTTTACCCGGGACAGGGGAACGTCCCACAGATACGCAGTATTTT. The whole variable domain, filled in from reference TRBV28 and TRBJ2-3, reads DVKVTQSSRYLVKRTGEKVFLECVQDMDHENMFWYRQDPGLGLRLIYFSYDVKMKEKGDIPEGYSVSREKKERFSLILESASTNQTSMYLCASSLPGTGERPTDTQYFGPGTRLTVL.

The V call is TRBV28, the J call TRBJ2-2; D is possibly TRBD2 (6 bases). There are 15 residues in the CDR3. CDR1 is MDHEN, CDR2 SYDVKM, per germline. V was shortened by 6 bases and J by 0 bases, with 11 bases between the two germline ends. The CDR3, as DNA: TGTGCCAGCAGGGGGAGGCGGGCGAACACCGGGGAGCTGTTTTTT. It encodes CASRGRRANTGELFF.

The rearrangement links TRBV7-9 to TRBJ2-7; maybe TRBD1 (5 bases). The CDR3 extends over 12 amino acids. The germline V gene has CDR1 SEHNR and CDR2 FQNEAQ (reference sequence). With 5 bases removed from V and 6 bases from J, the gap between germline ends came to 11 bases. CDR3 coding DNA: TGTGCCAGCAGCACCCGGACACCCGAGCAGTACTTC. Amino acids: CASSTRTPEQYF.

The chain uses TRBV13 and TRBJ1-2; D is unclear. Trimming shortened V by 0 bases and J by 2 bases, and 7 bases separated the two germline ends. The CDR3 contains 14 residues. Germline V CDR1 and CDR2: PRHDT, FYEKMQ (reference sequence). The CDR3 here is CASSLGRRNYGYTF. DNA for the CDR3: TGTGCCAGCAGCTTAGGCCGTCGGAACTATGGCTACACCTTC.

The chain links TRBV28 to TRBJ1-5; D may be TRBD1 (6 bases). Germline assignment: CDR1 MDHEN and CDR2 SYDVKM. The CDR3 sequence is 13 residues long. V dropped 6 bases and J dropped 6 bases, with 12 bases sitting between them. The CDR3 is CASRVTGSQPQHF. CDR3 in DNA: TGTGCCAGCAGAGTCACAGGGTCTCAGCCCCAGCATTTT.

Only one count was recorded for this clone. The chain combines TRBV28 with TRBJ1-5; no definite D call. CDR3 length equals 15 residues. V shed 4 bases and J shed 5 bases, with 15 bases lying between them. The V gene's germline CDR1 is MDHEN and CDR2 SYDVKM. CDR3 sequence reads: CASSSLDGNYQPQHF. DNA for the CDR3: TGTGCCAGCAGTTCCCTAGACGGTAACTATCAGCCCCAGCATTTT.

This clone has only one observation. V gene TRBV4-1 combines with J gene TRBJ2-1, with D unclear. This CDR3 comprises 15 residues. Germline assignment: CDR1 MGHRA and CDR2 YSYEKL. The V end lost 0 bases, the J end lost 4 bases, and 10 bases lay between the germline ends. In DNA form, the CDR3 reads TGCGCCAGCAGCCAAGACCCTGACACATACAATGAGCAGTTCTTC. It encodes CASSQDPDTYNEQFF.

The V and J genes are TRBV15 and TRBJ1-5, with D possibly TRBD1 on 6 matching bases. This CDR3 is built from 12 residues. Germline CDR1 is LNHNV and CDR2 is YYDKDF (reference sequence). Deletions cut 8 bases from V and 4 bases from J, with 9 bases between. The DNA for the CDR3 is TGTGCCACCGGGGGGGCAAATCAGCCCCAGCATTTT. This encodes CATGGANQPQHF. Filled out from reference TRBV15 and TRBJ1-5, the complete variable domain reads DAMVIQNPRYQVTQFGKPVTLSCSQTLNHNVMYWYQQKSSQAPKLLFHYYDKDFNNEADTPDNFQSRRPNTSFCFLDIRSPGLGDTAMYLCATGGANQPQHFGDGTRLSIL.

The chain has TRBV9 and TRBJ2-2, with TRBD1 matching over 7 bases. Germline CDR1 is SGDLS and CDR2 is YYNGEE. V lost 3 bases to trimming and J lost 6 bases; unmatched junction nucleotides: 11. This CDR3 has 16 residues. CDR3 in amino acids: CASSAPQGPRAGELFF. The CDR3 DNA follows: TGTGCCAGCAGCGCGCCACAGGGGCCCCGCGCCGGGGAGCTGTTTTTT.

This clone was counted a few times. V gene TRBV3-1 (or the pseudogene TRBV3-2) combines with J gene TRBJ1-5; D call uncertain. The CDR3 is 15 residues long. Per germline, CDR1 LGHDT and CDR2 YNNKEL (reference sequence). Trimming took off 3 bases at V and 3 bases at J, with 12 bases between the two ends. DNA of the CDR3: TGTGCCAGCAGCCACGCCCCCGGGGACAATCAGCCCCAGCATTTT. Amino acids: CASSHAPGDNQPQHF.

This chain joins TRBV5-5 and TRBJ2-3, with a possible D match to TRBD2 (6 bases). This CDR3 is 14 amino acids long. With 4 bases removed from V and 2 bases from J, the gap between germline ends came to 11 bases. Germline loops: CDR1 SGHKS, CDR2 YYEKEE (reference sequence). CDR3 coding DNA: TGTGCCAGCAGCAGTTGGGAGGACACAGATACGCAGTATTTT. Encoded protein: CASSSWEDTDTQYF.

CDR3 in DNA: TGTGCCAGCAGCTTAGGCGAGTGGCGGGACAGGTCGACTAGCGGGGTATCCTACGAGCAGTACTTC. It yields the protein CASSLGEWRDRSTSGVSYEQYF. The chain is built from TRBV7-8 and TRBJ2-7; 11 bases line up with TRBD2. After removal of 1 base from V and 1 base from J, the junction contained 21 bases not matched to a gene. Germline CDR1 and CDR2: SGHVS and FQNEAQ. This CDR3 comprises 22 residues.

The V gene is TRBV10-3, the J gene TRBJ2-2; no definite D call. The CDR3 extends over 16 amino acids. The germline CDR1 and CDR2 sequences are ENHRY and SYGVKD. Between the trimmed V and J ends, which lost 2 bases and 0 bases, there was a span of 10 bases. CDR3 amino acids: CAISERLYTNTGELFF. CDR3 coding DNA: TGTGCCATCAGTGAGCGTTTATACACGAACACCGGGGAGCTGTTTTTT.

The V gene is TRBV4-2, the J gene TRBJ1-2; perhaps TRBD1 as D (6 bases). The ends were cut back, 0 bases at V and 1 base at J, with 12 bases in the middle. The CDR3 covers 16 residues. Germline assignment: CDR1 LGHNA and CDR2 YNFKEQ. This chain's CDR3 is CASSQDLTGNNYGYTF. The CDR3 nucleotides are TGTGCCAGCAGCCAAGATCTTACAGGGAATAACTATGGCTACACCTTC.

The V and J genes are TRBV7-2 and TRBJ2-1; TRBD2 agrees at 11 bases. This CDR3 has 15 amino acids. The V and J ends lost 4 bases and 4 bases, in that order; junction bases with no gene match: 3. Germline V gene sequence: CDR1 SGHTA, CDR2 FQGNSA. The CDR3 DNA is TGTGCCAGCAGCTCGGGACTAGCGGCGTACAATGAGCAGTTCTTC. Translating it yields CASSSGLAAYNEQFF.

This clone appeared a single time. The chain uses TRBV24-1 and TRBJ2-1, with 8 bases matching TRBD1. The CDR3 has 16 amino acids. Germline CDR1 and CDR2: KGHDR and SFDVKD. V lost 4 bases, J lost 3 bases, and 7 bases stayed unmatched. Written as DNA, the CDR3 is TGTGCCACCAGTGAGTCCGGGACAGGCCGCTACAATGAGCAGTTCTTC. Translation gives CATSESGTGRYNEQFF.

This sequence joins TRBV12-5 and TRBJ2-7; 11 bases fit TRBD2. CDR1 and CDR2 (germline): LGHNT, FRNRAP. This CDR3 has 15 amino acids. The junction had 5 bases not matched to a gene; V was cut back by 5 bases and J by 2 bases. The DNA of the CDR3 is TGTGCTAGTGGTCCAGGGACTAGCGGACCCTACGAGCAGTACTTC. Translated: CASGPGTSGPYEQYF.

The chain joins TRBV5-1 to TRBJ2-1, with 8 bases aligning to TRBD2. Germline V gives CDR1 SGHRS, CDR2 YFSETQ. This CDR3 contains 16 residues. The ends lost 6 bases at V and 2 bases at J; junction bases unmatched: 10. The chain's CDR3 is CASNSGSSIPYNEQFF. Written as DNA, the CDR3 is TGCGCCAGCAACAGCGGGAGTTCCATCCCCTACAATGAGCAGTTCTTC.

The chain has TRBV3-1 (or the pseudogene TRBV3-2) and TRBJ1-3; D unclear. Trimming shortened V by 7 bases and J by 0 bases, and 10 bases separated the two germline ends. The germline gives CDR1 LGHDT, CDR2 YNNKEL (reference sequence). The CDR3 covers 14 residues. The CDR3 nucleotides read TGTGCCAGCAAGAGAGACAACTCTGGAAACACCATATATTTT. Its protein product is CASKRDNSGNTIYF.

This clone was seen only a few times. The gene calls are TRBV19 and TRBJ1-3, with 7 bases matching TRBD1. CDR1 is LNHDA and CDR2 is SQIVND in the germline V gene (reference sequence). This CDR3 has 15 amino acids. J was trimmed by 0 bases and V by 5 bases; bases with no gene match: 4. The CDR3 DNA reads as TGTGCCAGTAGTGACAGGGCTCTCTCTGGAAACACCATATATTTT. This sequence encodes CASSDRALSGNTIYF. Full variable domain (rest looked up from reference TRBV19 and TRBJ1-3): DGGITQSPKYLFRKEGQNVTLSCEQNLNHDAMYWYRQDPGQGLRLIYYSQIVNDFQKGDIAEGYSVSREKKESFPLTVTSAQKNPTAFYLCASSDRALSGNTIYFGEGSWLTVV.